The source of this T cell receptor (beta chain) is a study of shared clonotypes between healthy human individuals. Deletions cut 4 bases from V and 0 bases from J, with 13 bases between. The CDR3 loop spans 15 amino acids. The germline CDR1 and CDR2 sequences are SGHAT and FQNNGV. Study-wide results and limits: It was expected that sequencing depth would affect clonotype sharing among donors.

The sample holds one count of this clone. The antigen is unknown. The unsorted PBMC sample used ten immunoSEQ deep assay plates. As processed by the authors: ImmunoSEQ only sent back junction sequences with no quality scores, so filtering was done differently. Produced via immunoSEQ multiplex PCR; TCRdb's table is partial and in-frame only. The DNA gave D and trimming, while V, J and clone size come from that table. The sample lists roughly 500,000 clones; 75% to 85% were seen once. Unsorted samples drew genomic DNA from some 82 million PBMCs. This chain joins TRBV11-2 and TRBJ2-7; the D gene is possibly TRBD1 (5 bases). The sequence was collected from a woman in her forties in good health. Some clones in this sample may be carry-over from other donors' samples. The sample taken for sequencing was PBMCs. The chain's CDR3 is CASSSYKGHSYEQYF. CDR3 bases: TGTGCCAGCAGCTCTTATAAGGGGCACTCCTACGAGCAGTACTTC.